What follows are 30 T cell receptor beta chains derived from one specimen sequenced in a study of blood T cell repertoires in COVID-19. This table comes from immunoSEQ multiplex PCR, and its TCRdb copy is limited to in-frame clones, with some not included. Of 210,000 or so clones detected, roughly 79% appear once; the ten largest clones hold 8% to 9.5%. The sequenced sample consisted of PBMCs or T cells enriched from blood (not recorded which). These receptors were taken from a woman between 50 and 59 years old with acute COVID-19.

This rearrangement joins TRBV4-2 to TRBJ1-5; 9 bases map to TRBD1. The CDR3 contains 15 residues. The germline V gene has CDR1 LGHNA and CDR2 YNFKEQ. Trimming cost V 2 bases and J 8 bases; bases outside gene matches: 7. The CDR3 DNA follows: TGTGCCAGCAGCCAACCCTCGGACAGGGGTAAGCCCCAGCATTTT. Amino acids: CASSQPSDRGKPQHF.

The chain links TRBV11-3 to TRBJ2-2, with D unclear. V was cut by 0 bases and J by 6 bases, with 5 bases left in between. From germline, CDR1 is SGHNT and CDR2 YENEEA. The CDR3 length is 13 residues. This chain's CDR3 is CASSLDIAGELFF. The CDR3 DNA reads TGTGCCAGCAGCTTAGATATCGCCGGGGAGCTGTTTTTT.

This chain uses TRBV9 with TRBJ2-5; 13 bases match TRBD2. The germline gives CDR1 SGDLS, CDR2 YYNGEE. The V gene end was trimmed by 4 bases and the J gene end by 4 bases; junction bases not matched to a gene: 16. The CDR3 runs 19 residues. The CDR3: CASSPSPGLAGVHRETQYF. CDR3 nucleotide sequence: TGTGCCAGCAGCCCCTCTCCCGGACTAGCGGGGGTTCACCGAGAGACCCAGTACTTC.

The chain combines TRBV11-2 with TRBJ2-5; D is possibly TRBD2 (6 bases). Germline loops: CDR1 SGHAT, CDR2 FQNNGV. Trimming cost V 2 bases and J 5 bases, with 9 bases left between them. This CDR3 has 13 amino acids. This CDR3 reads CASSLWGRETQYF. DNA of the CDR3: TGTGCCAGCAGCTTATGGGGGAGGGAGACCCAGTACTTC. The whole variable domain, filled in from reference TRBV11-2 and TRBJ2-5, reads EAGVAQSPRYKIIEKRQSVAFWCNPISGHATLYWYQQILGQGPKLLIQFQNNGVVDDSQLPKDRFSAERLKGVDSTLKIQPAKLEDSAVYLCASSLWGRETQYFGPGTRLLVL.

This sequence joins TRBV6-2 or TRBV6-3 and TRBJ1-2; D uncertain. This CDR3 is built from 13 residues. The V gene's germline CDR1 is MNHEY and CDR2 SVGEGT. V lost 6 bases, J lost 4 bases, and 12 bases lay in between. The CDR3 sequence: CASRYSLIYGYTF. CDR3 nucleotide sequence: TGTGCCAGCAGGTACAGCTTGATCTATGGCTACACCTTC.

The rearrangement joins TRBV11-2 to TRBJ2-1; 9 positions agree with TRBD2. The CDR3 has 15 residues. V lost 2 bases to trimming and J lost 4 bases; unmatched junction nucleotides: 3. The germline V gene encodes CDR1 SGHAT and CDR2 FQNNGV. The CDR3 sequence is CASSLRLAGYNEQFF. CDR3 sequence (DNA): TGTGCCAGCAGCTTACGTCTAGCGGGATACAATGAGCAGTTCTTC. Drawing the rest from reference TRBV11-2 and TRBJ2-1, the complete variable domain is EAGVAQSPRYKIIEKRQSVAFWCNPISGHATLYWYQQILGQGPKLLIQFQNNGVVDDSQLPKDRFSAERLKGVDSTLKIQPAKLEDSAVYLCASSLRLAGYNEQFFGPGTRLTVL.

The rearrangement links TRBV7-9 to TRBJ2-3, with 9 bases identical to TRBD1. Germline V gene lookup returns CDR1 SEHNR and CDR2 FQNEAQ (reference sequence). V shed 4 bases and J 7 bases; nucleotides not matched to a gene: 9. The CDR3 contains 15 residues. CDR3 bases: TGTGCCAGCAGCTCTGGGACGGACAGGGGTCATACGCAGTATTTT. It encodes CASSSGTDRGHTQYF.

The chain has TRBV3-1 (or the pseudogene TRBV3-2) and TRBJ2-7; possibly TRBD2 for D (6 bases). Trimming left V 1 base short and J 3 bases short, with 13 bases between. Germline CDR1 LGHDT, CDR2 YNNKEL (reference sequence). This CDR3 comprises 15 residues. The CDR3, as DNA: TGTGCCAGCAGCCAAGGTTGGATCGGGGGCTACGAGCAGTACTTC. As protein: CASSQGWIGGYEQYF.

The chain carries TRBV11-3 and TRBJ2-3; the match to TRBD2 covers 7 bases. There are 17 residues in the CDR3. Trimming cost V 5 bases and J 1 base; bases outside gene matches: 12. CDR1 SGHNT and CDR2 YENEEA come from the germline V gene. CDR3 coding DNA: TGTGCCAGCAGCGGCCCCTGGGCTAGCGGCGGCACAGATACGCAGTATTTT. As protein: CASSGPWASGGTDTQYF.

Notes on this clone: The germline gene is not matched at one end of the junction; a read error may be the cause. The chain combines TRBV29-1 with TRBJ1-3, with TRBD1 matching 7 bases. The CDR3 is 14 residues long. Germline lookup yields CDR1 SQVTM and CDR2 ANQGSEA. The CDR3 nucleotides read TGCAGCGTTGAATCTCGTAAAGCAACAGGGGTTCTGTTGTTT. Protein sequence: CSVESRKATGVLLF.

The rearrangement joins TRBV19 to TRBJ1-2, with a possible D match to TRBD1 (5 bases). Trimming cost V 1 base and J 2 bases, with 23 bases left between them. The CDR3 is made up of 19 amino acids. Germline V gene sequence: CDR1 LNHDA, CDR2 SQIVND (reference sequence). Here the CDR3 reads CASSIVGGAGRKGNYGYTF. CDR3 DNA: TGTGCCAGTAGTATAGTGGGCGGTGCGGGACGGAAAGGGAACTATGGCTACACCTTC.

J is TRBJ2-2 and V is TRBV9; D not resolved. This CDR3 has 13 residues. Germline V gene sequence: CDR1 SGDLS, CDR2 YYNGEE. Between the trimmed V and J ends, which lost 4 bases and 2 bases, there was a span of 6 bases. Here the CDR3 DNA reads TGTGCCAGCAGCCCCCTTAACACCGGGGAGCTGTTTTTT. As protein: CASSPLNTGELFF.

The chain employs TRBV9 and TRBJ2-7; TRBD1 aligns across 7 bases. Germline lookup yields CDR1 SGDLS and CDR2 YYNGEE. V shed 5 bases, J shed 3 bases, and the junction held 5 bases outside the gene matches. The CDR3 consists of 13 residues. Written as DNA, the CDR3 is TGTGCCAGCAGGGCAGGGGGAATCTACGAGCAGTACTTC. Its translation: CASRAGGIYEQYF. Full variable domain (outside the CDR3, taken from reference TRBV9 and TRBJ2-7): DSGVTQTPKHLITATGQRVTLRCSPRSGDLSVYWYQQSLDQGLQFLIQYYNGEERAKGNILERFSAQQFPDLHSELNLSSLELGDSALYFCASRAGGIYEQYFGPGTRLTVT.

The V call is TRBV19, the J call TRBJ2-2; 9 bases are a match to TRBD1. After removal of 5 bases from V and 4 bases from J, the junction contained 11 bases not matched to a gene. The germline V gene has CDR1 LNHDA and CDR2 SQIVND (reference sequence). This CDR3 comprises 17 residues. The CDR3 region has the DNA TGTGCCAGTAGTCGGGACAGGGAATCTTTGGGCACCGGGGAGCTGTTTTTT. Translating gives CASSRDRESLGTGELFF.

CDR3 sequence (DNA): TGCGCCAGCAGCAAGTGGGGGGAAAACACTGAAGCTTTCTTT. It translates to CASSKWGENTEAFF. The rearrangement uses TRBV5-1 and TRBJ1-1; D perhaps matches TRBD1 (5 bases). The CDR3 extends over 14 amino acids. V was shortened by 4 bases and J by 2 bases, with 12 bases between the two germline ends. CDR1 is SGHRS and CDR2 is YFSETQ in the germline V gene. Filled out from reference TRBV5-1 and TRBJ1-1, the complete variable domain reads KAGVTQTPRYLIKTRGQQVTLSCSPISGHRSVSWYQQTPGQGLQFLFEYFSETQRNKGNFPGRFSGRQFSNSRSEMNVSTLELGDSALYLCASSKWGENTEAFFGQGTRLTVV.

The CDR3 DNA reads TGTGCCAGCTCTACCCAGGGGTTGACTGAAGCTTTCTTT. This codes for CASSTQGLTEAFF. This chain joins TRBV7-9 and TRBJ1-1; D is possibly TRBD1 (6 bases). CDR1 and CDR2 (germline): SEHNR, FQNEAQ (reference sequence). The CDR3 spans 13 residues. Trimming pared 8 bases from V and 5 bases from J, leaving 15 bases between.

This clone is a singleton in its sample. V is TRBV5-6 and J is TRBJ1-6, with a possible D match to TRBD1 (6 bases). Germline CDR1 is SGHDT and CDR2 is YYEEEE. This CDR3 region has 19 residues. Trimming took off 0 bases at V and 5 bases at J, with 21 bases between the two ends. The chain's CDR3 is CASSLGSGDPRWDNSPLHF. CDR3 nucleotide sequence: TGTGCCAGCAGCTTGGGGTCAGGGGACCCTAGATGGGATAATTCACCCCTCCACTTT. The full variable domain, completed using reference TRBV5-6 and TRBJ1-6, is DAGVTQSPTHLIKTRGQQVTLRCSPKSGHDTVSWYQQALGQGPQFIFQYYEEEERQRGNFPDRFSGHQFPNYSSELNVNALLLGDSALYLCASSLGSGDPRWDNSPLHFGNGTRLTVT.

The chain has TRBV3-1 (or the pseudogene TRBV3-2) and TRBJ1-2; the D gene is possibly TRBD1 (5 bases). This CDR3 comprises 12 residues. Germline assignment: CDR1 LGHDT and CDR2 YNNKEL (reference sequence). V shed 1 base and J shed 8 bases, with 8 bases lying between them. In nucleotides, the CDR3 is TGTGCCAGCAGCCAAGTCGGGGGAGGCTACACCTTC. Encoded protein: CASSQVGGGYTF.

The chain joins TRBV5-5 to TRBJ2-5; 11 positions agree with TRBD2. Trimming removed 0 bases from V and 1 base from J; junction bases left unmatched: 2. Germline V gene data show CDR1 as SGHKS and CDR2 as YYEKEE (reference sequence). CDR3 length: 16 amino acids. The CDR3 loop is CASSLGLAGGQETQYF. CDR3 nucleotides: TGTGCCAGCAGCTTGGGGCTAGCGGGGGGCCAAGAGACCCAGTACTTC.

The V call is TRBV5-1, the J call TRBJ2-5; 7 nucleotides match TRBD1. Trimming at V came to 2 bases and at J to 4 bases, leaving 5 bases not matched to a gene. Per germline, CDR1 SGHRS and CDR2 YFSETQ. This CDR3 is 14 amino acids long. CDR3 DNA sequence: TGCGCCAGCAGCTTCACGACAGGGCGAGAGACCCAGTACTTC. Its translation is CASSFTTGRETQYF.

The chain combines TRBV28 with TRBJ2-2, with D possibly matching TRBD2 (6 bases). The CDR3 is 13 residues long. Germline CDR1 and CDR2: MDHEN and SYDVKM. Deletions cut 6 bases from V and 9 bases from J, with 14 bases between. The CDR3 loop is CASRSGGRRELFF. In nucleotides, the CDR3 is TGTGCCAGCAGGTCCGGGGGACGCCGGGAGCTGTTTTTT.

This sequence joins TRBV4-1 and TRBJ1-2; D possibly corresponds to TRBD1 (5 bases). Trimming removed 4 bases from V and 6 bases from J, with 24 bases in between. Germline CDR1 MGHRA, CDR2 YSYEKL. CDR3 length equals 17 residues. CDR3 region: CASSRTERGTGYDGYTF. The CDR3 coding sequence is TGCGCCAGCAGCCGAACGGAAAGGGGTACGGGTTATGATGGCTACACCTTC.

CDR3 sequence (DNA): TGTGCCAGCAACCCCACTAGCGGGGGTCCCACAGATACGCAGTATTTT. The encoded protein is CASNPTSGGPTDTQYF. This sequence joins TRBV28 and TRBJ2-3; TRBD2 matches at 11 bases. Trimming removed 7 bases from V and 2 bases from J; junction bases left unmatched: 8. Germline CDR1 reads MDHEN; CDR2 reads SYDVKM. The length of the CDR3 is 16 residues.

The table lists this clone with a count of one. The rearrangement uses TRBV7-6 and TRBJ1-4; D gene unclear. The CDR3 sequence is 13 residues long. Trimming stripped 4 bases from V and 11 bases from J, with 14 bases between. Germline V gene data show CDR1 as SGHVS and CDR2 as FNYEAQ. The CDR3 loop is CASSSTSSGKLFF. CDR3 DNA sequence: TGTGCCAGCAGCTCAACATCCTCGGGGAAACTGTTTTTT. Combining the CDR3 with reference TRBV7-6 and TRBJ1-4 gives the whole variable domain GAGVSQSPRYKVTKRGQDVALRCDPISGHVSLYWYRQALGQGPEFLTYFNYEAQQDKSGLPNDRFSAERPEGSISTLTIQRTEQRDSAMYRCASSSTSSGKLFFGSGTQLSVL.

V and J are TRBV7-9 and TRBJ2-7; tentatively, D is TRBD1 (5 bases). Germline loops: CDR1 SEHNR, CDR2 FQNEAQ (reference sequence). Trimming took 2 bases from V and 2 from J, leaving 16 bases between them. This CDR3 is 16 amino acids long. The chain's CDR3 is CASSLYTRVYAYEQYF. For the CDR3, the DNA is TGTGCCAGCAGCTTATATACCAGGGTCTATGCCTACGAGCAGTACTTC.

This clone was observed a handful of times. The conserved final phenylalanine or tryptophan is absent from the CDR3, which likely points to a read error. The limits of the CDR3 on the DNA are not certain, so only TCRdb's listed CDR3 is given. The CDR3: CASSLDAGERVI. V is TRBV5-1 and J is TRBJ1-1; no check of the table's D call, TRBD1, against the DNA was made. Germline CDR1 reads SGHRS; CDR2 reads YFSETQ. Counting both end residues, the CDR3 totals 12 amino acids.

The gene calls are TRBV4-2 and TRBJ2-2; 12 nucleotides match TRBD2. Germline lookup yields CDR1 LGHNA and CDR2 YNFKEQ. There are 19 residues in the CDR3. The J segment lost 4 bases and the V segment lost 0 bases, leaving 9 bases of the junction unmatched. The CDR3 nucleotides are TGTGCCAGCAGCCAAGATCCGACTAGCGGGAGAAGTGGCACCGGGGAGCTGTTTTTT. Protein product: CASSQDPTSGRSGTGELFF.

This clone came up a few times. The V gene is TRBV19, the J gene TRBJ2-7; TRBD1 is a possible D gene (6 bases). Looked up from germline, CDR1 is LNHDA and CDR2 is SQIVND (reference sequence). Between the trimmed V and J ends, which lost 2 bases and 2 bases, there was a span of 19 bases. This CDR3 has 17 residues. CDR3 nucleotide sequence: TGTGCCAGTAGTATAAGAAGAGGACAGCGAGATGCCTACGAGCAGTACTTC. This codes for CASSIRRGQRDAYEQYF.

J is TRBJ1-1 and V is TRBV28, with D possibly being TRBD1 (5 bases). V gave up 6 bases and J gave up 4 bases, with 18 bases separating them. Germline V gene sequence: CDR1 MDHEN, CDR2 SYDVKM. The CDR3 is 15 amino acids. Written as DNA, the CDR3 is TGTGCCAGCAGGATCTCAGGGCAGGGAAGCACTGAAGCTTTCTTT. The encoded protein is CASRISGQGSTEAFF.

The chain couples TRBV28 to TRBJ1-1; D is unresolved. The CDR3 covers 14 residues. Germline assignment: CDR1 MDHEN and CDR2 SYDVKM. The V end lost 2 bases, the J end lost 7 bases, and 14 bases lay between the germline ends. CDR3 sequence reads: CASSLGSSAYEAFF. CDR3 DNA: TGTGCCAGCAGTTTAGGGAGTTCGGCTTATGAAGCTTTCTTT.